These T cell receptor beta chains were read from a single sample in a study of response to subunit inactivated influenza vaccine. Each CDR3 protein gets one entry after TCRdb re-called the RT-PCR reads with MiXCR. The sample holds some 520,000 distinct CDR3 sequences, 15% to 20% seen once. Here the sequenced sample was CD4+ T cells sorted from PBMCs, taken around 25 months after vaccination. The origin of the receptors is a man aged 45 to 70 who received an inactivated influenza vaccine. The CDR3 runs from the conserved cysteine through the conserved F or W. A D gene is named only where the DNA matches it firmly. Size is stated for part of the rows, as once, few or many counts, or as a class when the clone is expanded.

CDR3 length	J gene	V gene	clone size	D gene	CDR3 DNA	CDR3 protein
15	TRBJ2-7	TRBV12-3/TRBV12-4	few	NA	TGTGCCAGCAGCCATATGCGTGAGGGGAGGTACGAGCAGTACTTC	CASSHMREGRYEQYF
16	TRBJ2-4	TRBV20-1	few	NA	TGCAGTGCCCAACGTCCGGGGTCACTAGCCAAAAACATTCAGTACTTC	CSAQRPGSLAKNIQYF
17	TRBJ2-6	TRBV6-1	few	TRBD1	TGTGCCAGCAGTAGGGGACAGCGGTACTCTGGGGCCAACGTCCTGACTTTC	CASSRGQRYSGANVLTF
15	TRBJ1-2	TRBV5-4	NA	TRBD1	TGTGCCAGCAGCTTTAGACAGGGGGCGAACTATGGCTACACCTTC	CASSFRQGANYGYTF
15	TRBJ2-7	TRBV5-1	NA	TRBD2	TGCGCCAGCAGAAACGGGACTAGCGCCTCCTACGAGCAGTACTTC	CASRNGTSASYEQYF
13	TRBJ2-7	TRBV10-3	many	NA	TGTGCCATCAGTGACCGGGTCCTCTACGAGCAGTACTTC	CAISDRVLYEQYF
16	TRBJ2-1	TRBV5-1	NA	TRBD2	TGCGCCAGCAGCTTGGGCGGGGGGTCCGTCTACAATGAGCAGTTCTTC	CASSLGGGSVYNEQFF
14	TRBJ1-2	TRBV7-6	few	NA	TGTGCCAGCAGCTTACAGAGTACTAACTATGGCTACACCTTC	CASSLQSTNYGYTF
16	TRBJ2-5	TRBV4-1	NA	NA	TGCGCCAGCAGCCAAGATTATGGATTCTCCCTGGAGACCCAGTACTTC	CASSQDYGFSLETQYF
16	TRBJ2-7	TRBV5-6	NA	TRBD1	TGTGCCAGCAGCTTGAAACAGGGGGCGCGGGCCAACGAGCAGTACTTC	CASSLKQGARANEQYF
14	TRBJ2-7	TRBV28	NA	TRBD1	TGTGCCAGCGCCCGGTGGGACAGCCAATACGAGCAGTACTTC	CASARWDSQYEQYF
13	TRBJ2-7	TRBV12-3/TRBV12-4	NA	NA	TGTGCCAGCAGTTTTTCCCCCGTCTACGAGCAGTACTTC	CASSFSPVYEQYF
15	TRBJ2-3	TRBV5-1	NA	NA	TGCGCCAGCAGCTTGGAAGGGCATAGAACAGATACGCAGTATTTT	CASSLEGHRTDTQYF
14	TRBJ2-7	TRBV2	few	NA	TGTGCCAGCAGGGCAGGGGAAAATTACTACGAGCAGTACTTC	CASRAGENYYEQYF
14	TRBJ2-1	TRBV9	many	NA	TGTGCCAGCAGCGTAGTGGCAGCTATGGATGAGCAGTTCTTC	CASSVVAAMDEQFF
12	TRBJ2-5	TRBV9	many	NA	TGTGCCAGCAGCCGAGAGAAAGAGACCCAGTACTTC	CASSREKETQYF
15	TRBJ2-1	TRBV20-1	many	NA	TGCAGTGCTAGAGTTCTAGTTGGACCCTACAATGAGCAGTTCTTC	CSARVLVGPYNEQFF
14	TRBJ1-5	TRBV9	few	NA	TGTGCCAGCAGCGTAGGGGCAGGAAATCAGCCCCAGCATTTT	CASSVGAGNQPQHF
14	TRBJ2-5	TRBV6-2/TRBV6-3	NA	TRBD2	TGTGCCAGCAGACATCTAGCGGGGCAAGAGACCCAGTACTTC	CASRHLAGQETQYF
16	TRBJ2-1	TRBV24-1	NA	TRBD1	TGTGCCACCAGTGATCCCCTGCCAGACAGGGGCAATGAGCAGTTCTTC	CATSDPLPDRGNEQFF
17	TRBJ2-4	TRBV7-2	NA	NA	TGTGCCAGCAGCTCGGGGAGTTGGAGTACAGCCAAAAACATTCAGTACTTC	CASSSGSWSTAKNIQYF
16	TRBJ1-5	TRBV20-1	few	TRBD1	TGCAGTGCTAGGGCCCGTGGGACAGGGAAGAGGCAGCCCCAGCATTTT	CSARARGTGKRQPQHF
14	TRBJ2-5	TRBV7-8	few	TRBD1	TGTGCCAGCAGCGAGGGACAGTACCAAGAGACCCAGTACTTC	CASSEGQYQETQYF
16	TRBJ2-2	TRBV10-3	many	TRBD1	TGTGCCATCAGTGATCACACAGGGGCGGACACCGGGGAGCTGTTTTTT	CAISDHTGADTGELFF
14	TRBJ2-2	TRBV28	NA	NA	TGTGGCAGCAAGGATGACTTTTACACCGGGGAGCTGTTTTTT	CGSKDDFYTGELFF
15	TRBJ2-7	TRBV28	NA	TRBD1	TGTGCCAGCAGTCCTCCGTGGACAGGGGGCTACGAGCAGTACTTC	CASSPPWTGGYEQYF
16	TRBJ2-7	TRBV4-2	few	TRBD2	TGTGCCAGCAGCCAAGATTATTTTGCGGGGGAGTACGAGCAGTACTTC	CASSQDYFAGEYEQYF
13	TRBJ2-7	TRBV4-2	NA	NA	TGTGCCAGCAGCCAAGGTCCGCGGGAAGAGCAGTACTTC	CASSQGPREEQYF
14	TRBJ2-3	TRBV29-1	NA	TRBD1	TGCAGCGTCGCAGGGGGATCTCGCACAGATACGCAGTATTTT	CSVAGGSRTDTQYF
16	TRBJ2-2	TRBV12-3/TRBV12-4	NA	TRBD2	TGTGCCAGCAGTCTTCGACTAGCGGGATTATTGGGGGAGCTGTTTTTT	CASSLRLAGLLGELFF
17	TRBJ2-4	TRBV19	NA	NA	TGTGCCAGTAGTGCTCTGGGACACAGGCTAGCCAAAAACATTCAGTACTTC	CASSALGHRLAKNIQYF
15	TRBJ2-7	TRBV27	NA	TRBD2	TGTGCCAGCAGAGGGACTAGCGGGATCTCCTACGAGCAGTACTTC	CASRGTSGISYEQYF
14	TRBJ2-5	TRBV5-1	NA	TRBD1	TGCGCCAGCAGCATACAGGGGTTTGAAGAGACCCAGTACTTC	CASSIQGFEETQYF